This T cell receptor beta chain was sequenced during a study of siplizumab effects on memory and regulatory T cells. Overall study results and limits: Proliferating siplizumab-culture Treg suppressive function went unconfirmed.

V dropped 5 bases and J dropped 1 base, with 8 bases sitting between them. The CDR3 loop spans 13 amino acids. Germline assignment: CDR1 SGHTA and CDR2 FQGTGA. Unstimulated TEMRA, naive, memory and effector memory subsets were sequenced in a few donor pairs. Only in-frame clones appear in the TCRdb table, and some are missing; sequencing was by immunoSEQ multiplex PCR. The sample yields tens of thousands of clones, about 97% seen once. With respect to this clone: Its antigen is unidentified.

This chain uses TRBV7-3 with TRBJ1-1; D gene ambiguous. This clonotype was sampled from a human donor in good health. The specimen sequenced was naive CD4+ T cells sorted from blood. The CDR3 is CASSLEGNTEAFF. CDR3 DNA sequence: TGTGCCAGCAGCCTAGAAGGGAACACTGAAGCTTTCTTT.